One sample yielded the 27 T cell receptor beta chains listed below, sequenced in a study of CD8 T cells in Susac syndrome. RNA amounts of roughly 0.5 to 1 ug underwent reverse transcription with random hexamers. One entry per CDR3 protein results from TCRdb running MiXCR on the immunoSEQ multiplex PCR reads. In the table there are some 170,000 distinct CDR3 sequences, about 95% of which are singletons. Sequenced: CD4+ T cells from PBMCs. These receptors were collected from a human donor in good health.

This chain joins TRBV9 and TRBJ2-1; D assignment may be TRBD1 or TRBD2 (5 bases each). This CDR3 has 13 residues. Between the trimmed V and J ends, which lost 2 bases and 9 bases, there was a span of 12 bases. In germline, CDR1 is SGDLS, CDR2 YYNGEE. The CDR3 region has the DNA TGTGCCAGCAGCGTTGACAGAGGGAGTGAGCAGTTCTTC. As protein: CASSVDRGSEQFF.

This clonotype has only a few counts. This sequence joins TRBV7-9 and TRBJ2-3, with 7 bases lining up with TRBD1. Germline loops: CDR1 SEHNR, CDR2 FQNEAQ (reference sequence). CDR3 length equals 16 residues. V was clipped by 5 bases and J by 3 bases; unmatched bases: 11. In DNA, the CDR3 is TGTGCCAGCAGCGAGGGGACAGCCCGGTGGACAGATACGCAGTATTTT. This gives the protein CASSEGTARWTDTQYF.

The rearrangement uses TRBV11-3 and TRBJ2-2; a weak D match, TRBD2 (5 bases). Germline V lookup: CDR1 SGHNT, CDR2 YENEEA. V was trimmed by 2 bases and J by 0 bases, leaving 10 bases between them. The CDR3 runs to 16 residues. The CDR3 reads CASSLHSDANTGELFF. CDR3 nucleotides: TGTGCCAGCAGCTTACATAGCGATGCGAACACCGGGGAGCTGTTTTTT.

V is TRBV29-1 and J is TRBJ2-4; D uncertain. The V and J ends lost 3 bases and 8 bases respectively, with 17 bases between them. Per the germline V gene, CDR1 is SQVTM and CDR2 is ANQGSEA. This CDR3 has 14 residues. CDR3 sequence: CSVEGSRSSDIQYF. The CDR3 DNA sequence: TGCAGCGTTGAGGGGTCTAGGAGCTCGGACATTCAGTACTTC.

The CDR3 nucleotides read TGTGCCAGTAAGAAGCGGGAGGAAGGTGAGCAGTTCTTC. Encoded protein: CASKKREEGEQFF. The chain couples TRBV19 to TRBJ2-1, with 9 positions matching TRBD2. CDR3 size: 13 residues. J lost 9 bases, V lost 7 bases, and 7 bases had no gene match. CDR1 is LNHDA, CDR2 SQIVND, per germline (reference sequence).

The chain employs TRBV28 and TRBJ1-2, with 9 bases matching TRBD1. After removal of 4 bases from V and 4 bases from J, the junction contained 7 bases not matched to a gene. The CDR3 has 15 residues. CDR1 and CDR2 (germline): MDHEN, SYDVKM. The CDR3 loop reads CASSSRTGASYGYTF. CDR3 nucleotides: TGTGCCAGCAGTTCCAGGACAGGGGCTAGCTATGGCTACACCTTC.

The rearrangement joins TRBV13 to TRBJ1-1; 8 bases fit TRBD1. CDR1 and CDR2 (germline): PRHDT, FYEKMQ (reference sequence). The CDR3 length is 14 residues. V shed 3 bases, J shed 1 base, and the junction held 1 base outside the gene matches. The CDR3 spells CASSFGQGNTEAFF. CDR3 nucleotides: TGTGCCAGCAGCTTCGGACAGGGGAACACTGAAGCTTTCTTT.

The chain joins TRBV20-1 to TRBJ2-5; D not certain. This CDR3 contains 12 residues. Trimming stripped 4 bases from V and 2 bases from J, with 8 bases between. Germline V gene sequence: CDR1 DFQATT, CDR2 SNEGSKA (reference sequence). This chain's CDR3 is CSATLTQETQYF. The CDR3 DNA reads TGCAGTGCTACCTTAACACAAGAGACCCAGTACTTC.

The V gene is TRBV4-3, the J gene TRBJ1-1; D call uncertain. The length of the CDR3 is 16 residues. In germline, CDR1 is LGHNA, CDR2 YSLEER. The germline V and J ends were trimmed by 1 base and 1 base, with 13 bases remaining between them. CDR3 in amino acids: CASSQGSGRTNTEAFF. The CDR3 DNA reads as TGCGCCAGCAGCCAAGGTTCCGGACGGACGAACACTGAAGCTTTCTTT.

The table lists this clonotype with a count of one. This rearrangement joins TRBV3-1 to TRBJ1-1; TRBD1 matches 10 bases. With 4 bases clipped from V and 5 bases from J, the junction kept 7 bases outside the gene matches. CDR1 and CDR2 (germline): LGHDT, YNNKEL (reference sequence). The length of the CDR3 is 15 residues. The CDR3 DNA reads TGTGCCAGCAGCCCTAGGGACAGGGGTAGTACTGAAGCTTTCTTT. Translating it yields CASSPRDRGSTEAFF.

The rearrangement joins TRBV27 to TRBJ2-7, with 8 bases that match TRBD1. V lost 6 bases, J lost 7 bases, and 14 bases stayed unmatched. The germline CDR1 and CDR2 sequences are MNHEY and SMNVEV (reference sequence). CDR3 size: 15 residues. The CDR3, as DNA: TGTGCCAGCAGAGATACGGACAGGGCTCCACTTGAGCAGTACTTC. Residues: CASRDTDRAPLEQYF.

This clonotype was picked up a small number of times. The gene calls are TRBV4-2 and TRBJ2-5; no clear D. This CDR3 spans 13 amino acids. The germline V and J ends were trimmed by 3 bases and 3 bases, with 8 bases remaining between them. Germline V gene data show CDR1 as LGHNA and CDR2 as YNFKEQ. CDR3 sequence (DNA): TGTGCCAGCAGCCAGGCCCAGGAAGAGACCCAGTACTTC. Translation gives CASSQAQEETQYF.

J is TRBJ2-1 and V is TRBV28; D remains ambiguous. V was cut by 7 bases and J by 3 bases, with 16 bases left in between. CDR1 MDHEN and CDR2 SYDVKM come from the germline V gene. The CDR3 sequence is 15 residues long. Here the CDR3 reads CASTLSGGSYNEQFF. As DNA, the CDR3 is TGTGCCAGCACCCTTAGTGGCGGAAGCTACAATGAGCAGTTCTTC.

This chain uses TRBV5-1 with TRBJ2-7; 8 bases are a match to TRBD1. J gave up 4 bases and V 5 bases, and 2 bases lay outside the gene matches. CDR3 length: 12 amino acids. Germline V CDR1 and CDR2: SGHRS, YFSETQ. The CDR3 bases are TGCGCCAGCAGAAGGGACAGGTACGAGCAGTACTTC. Translation gives CASRRDRYEQYF.

CDR3: CASSQEERSYGYTF. CDR3 sequence (DNA): TGTGCCAGCAGCCAAGAGGAGAGGAGTTATGGCTACACCTTC. The chain carries TRBV14 and TRBJ1-2; D ambiguous. Trimming cost V 0 bases and J 5 bases, with 10 bases left between them. The CDR3 sequence is 14 residues long. Germline V gene data show CDR1 as SGHDN and CDR2 as FVKESK.

The V call is TRBV20-1, the J call TRBJ2-3; no firm D call. The CDR3 has 12 amino acids. Germline-derived CDR1 and CDR2 are DFQATT and SNEGSKA (reference sequence). Trimming removed 3 bases at V and 2 bases at J, with 6 bases between. Here the CDR3 DNA reads TGCAGTGCTAGTGATGTCACAGATACGCAGTATTTT. Translation: CSASDVTDTQYF.

The rearrangement uses TRBV20-1 and TRBJ2-1, with D hard to call. Germline-derived CDR1 and CDR2 are DFQATT and SNEGSKA (reference sequence). The CDR3 covers 12 residues. V lost 2 bases to trimming and J lost 3 bases, with 5 bases between them. The CDR3 DNA reads TGCAGTGCTAGAATTAGCTACAATGAGCAGTTCTTC. This gives the protein CSARISYNEQFF.

The rearrangement uses TRBV6-2 or TRBV6-3 and TRBJ2-3; D unresolved. Looked up from germline, CDR1 is MNHEY and CDR2 is SVGEGT. This CDR3 is 16 amino acids long. V was trimmed by 5 bases and J by 5 bases, leaving 20 bases between them. CDR3 coding DNA: TGTGCCAGCAGTGCCCCTTATGCTGTGGTTGGAGATACGCAGTATTTT. Translation gives CASSAPYAVVGDTQYF.

The CDR3 DNA is TGTGCCAGCAGCTTCCGGGAGGGGATCGATACGCAGTATTTT. Its protein product is CASSFREGIDTQYF. The chain couples TRBV7-2 to TRBJ2-3; 8 positions match TRBD2. The CDR3 runs 14 residues. V trimming: 3 bases; J trimming: 6 bases; junction bases outside the gene matches: 5. Germline CDR1 reads SGHTA; CDR2 reads FQGNSA.

The chain recombines TRBV7-2 with TRBJ2-1; 16 bases match TRBD2. This CDR3 contains 16 residues. Germline trimming cut 5 bases from V and 8 bases from J; bases unmatched to any gene: 6. The V gene's germline CDR1 is SGHTA and CDR2 FQGNSA. The CDR3 loop reads CASSPGTSGRVHEQFF. The CDR3 region has the DNA TGTGCCAGCAGCCCGGGGACTAGCGGGAGGGTCCATGAGCAGTTCTTC.

The rearrangement links TRBV30 to TRBJ1-2, with a weak D call TRBD1 (6 bases). V was pared by 2 bases and J by 9 bases, with 16 bases between. This CDR3 contains 13 residues. Germline V lookup: CDR1 GTSNPN, CDR2 SVGIG (reference sequence). The CDR3 DNA reads TGTGCCTGGAGTCCCGGGACACTTAATCGCTACACCTTC. Residues: CAWSPGTLNRYTF.

The chain is built from TRBV7-2 and TRBJ2-7, with D possibly TRBD1 on 6 matching bases. V lost 5 bases to trimming and J lost 7 bases, with 15 bases between them. Per the germline V gene, CDR1 is SGHTA and CDR2 is FQGNSA. This CDR3 is built from 13 residues. The chain's CDR3 is CASSMGHSWEQYF. In DNA form, the CDR3 reads TGTGCCAGCAGCATGGGACACTCTTGGGAGCAGTACTTC.

The chain couples TRBV29-1 to TRBJ2-1, with TRBD1 matching 8 bases. CDR3 length: 12 amino acids. Germline V gives CDR1 SQVTM, CDR2 ANQGSEA. V gave up 5 bases and J gave up 8 bases; unmatched junction bases: 5. CDR3 sequence: CSVSPQGDEQFF. CDR3 sequence (DNA): TGCAGCGTTTCGCCACAGGGGGATGAGCAGTTCTTC.

The chain links TRBV28 to TRBJ2-7, with 10 bases lining up with TRBD1. This CDR3 has 17 amino acids. V lost 4 bases and J lost 3; bases outside the gene matches: 12. Germline CDR1 MDHEN, CDR2 SYDVKM. The CDR3 sequence is CASSSQGGTGAVYEQYF. The DNA of the CDR3 is TGTGCCAGCAGTTCCCAAGGGGGGACAGGGGCCGTCTACGAGCAGTACTTC.

The rearrangement joins TRBV4-3 to TRBJ2-1; perhaps TRBD1 as D (6 bases). V lost 3 bases, J lost 10 bases, and 13 bases lay in between. In germline, CDR1 is LGHNA, CDR2 YSLEER. The CDR3 is 13 residues long. As DNA, the CDR3 is TGCGCCAGCAGCCAGAGCAGGGGACGGGAGCAGTTCTTC. Translated: CASSQSRGREQFF.

The chain recombines TRBV29-1 with TRBJ2-1; D assignment may be TRBD1 or TRBD2 (5 bases each). The CDR3 is 15 amino acids. CDR1 is SQVTM, CDR2 ANQGSEA, per germline. Trimming shortened V by 5 bases and J by 3 bases, and 17 bases separated the two germline ends. The CDR3 nucleotides read TGCAGCGTTACGGGGCGCCGGACCCTCTACAATGAGCAGTTCTTC. Protein sequence: CSVTGRRTLYNEQFF.

The V call is TRBV3-1, the J call TRBJ2-5, with a tentative D call TRBD2 (5 bases). CDR1 LGHDT and CDR2 YNNKEL come from the germline V gene (reference sequence). CDR3 length: 13 amino acids. V was cut by 4 bases and J by 7 bases, with 13 bases left in between. The CDR3 reads CASSPEYGVTQYF. Here the CDR3 DNA reads TGTGCCAGCAGCCCTGAATACGGGGTGACCCAGTACTTC.